This T cell receptor beta chain comes out of a study of OX40 agonist ivuxolimab in advanced cancers. The wider study: With ivuxolimab, an agonistic anti-OX40 (CD134) antibody, patients were treated. Prior checkpoint blockade (anti-PD-1, anti-PD-L1 or anti-CTLA-4) was permitted; approximately 40% had it. The study gave patients intravenous ivuxolimab at 0.01 to 10 mg/kg every 2 weeks.

Germline CDR1 SQVTM, CDR2 ANQGSEA. The trim removed 8 bases at V and 7 bases at J, leaving 8 bases unmatched. The CDR3 is made up of 12 amino acids. TCRdb's table, derived via immunoSEQ multiplex PCR, lists solely in-frame clones and lacks some. Here the sample spans some 64,000 clones, about 92% being singletons. This clonotype originated in an adult with an advanced solid tumor such as melanoma, head and neck, liver or kidney cancer. The V and J genes are TRBV29-1 and TRBJ2-7; 10 bases are shared with TRBD2. The sample here was CD4+ or CD8+ T cells sorted from blood, taken in a trial of the OX40 agonist ivuxolimab. The CDR3 spells CSPPGLAQEQYF. As DNA, the CDR3 is TGCAGCCCCCCGGGACTAGCGCAGGAGCAGTACTTC.